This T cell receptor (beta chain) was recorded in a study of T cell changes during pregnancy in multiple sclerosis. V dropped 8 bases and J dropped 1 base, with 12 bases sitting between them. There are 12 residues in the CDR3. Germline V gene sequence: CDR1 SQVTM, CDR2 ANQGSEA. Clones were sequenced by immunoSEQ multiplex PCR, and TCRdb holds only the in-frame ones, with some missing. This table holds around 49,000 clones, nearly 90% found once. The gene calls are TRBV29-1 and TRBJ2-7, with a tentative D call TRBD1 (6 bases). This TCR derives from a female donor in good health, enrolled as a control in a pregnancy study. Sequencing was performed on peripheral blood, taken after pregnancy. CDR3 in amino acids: CSTSQGSYEQYF. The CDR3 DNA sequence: TGCAGCACCTCACAGGGTTCCTACGAGCAGTACTTC.